A single sample gave rise to the 20 T cell receptor beta chains below, sequenced in a study of T cells in localized non-small cell lung cancer. Measured with immunoSEQ multiplex PCR; TCRdb has only the in-frame clones, and not every one. The table lists more than 45,000 clones, around 83% of them singletons, with 2% to 2.5% in the top ten. Sequenced here: PBMCs, sampled before any cancer treatment. The receptors were gathered from a man aged 35-75 years with stage II lung adenocarcinoma.

The chain joins TRBV30 to TRBJ1-2, with 10 bases lining up with TRBD1. Trimming took 2 bases from V and 6 from J; bases not matched to a gene: 6. The CDR3 loop spans 14 amino acids. Per the germline V gene, CDR1 is GTSNPN and CDR2 is SVGIG (reference sequence). The CDR3 coding sequence is TGTGCCTGGAGTATCGGGGGGACAGGGGATGGCTACACCTTC. It encodes CAWSIGGTGDGYTF.

The chain carries TRBV6-6 and TRBJ2-2; 10 nucleotides match TRBD1. This CDR3 contains 16 residues. In germline, CDR1 is MNHNY, CDR2 SVGAGI (reference sequence). With V trimmed by 5 bases and J by 1 base, 4 bases remained unmatched. This CDR3 is CASSPGTGVNTGELFF. In nucleotides, the CDR3 is TGTGCCAGCAGTCCCGGGACAGGGGTGAACACCGGGGAGCTGTTTTTT.

The genes are TRBV13 and TRBJ2-4; perhaps TRBD2 as D (5 bases). Trimming cost V 0 bases and J 1 base, with 13 bases left between them. Per germline, CDR1 PRHDT and CDR2 FYEKMQ (reference sequence). The CDR3 sequence is 17 residues long. The CDR3 reads CASSLGSGTSAKNIQYF. Written as DNA, the CDR3 is TGTGCCAGCAGCTTAGGATCGGGAACGAGTGCCAAAAACATTCAGTACTTC.

The genes are TRBV19 and TRBJ1-5; possibly TRBD1 for D (5 bases). The ends were cut back, 3 bases at V and 1 base at J, with 10 bases in the middle. CDR1 and CDR2 from the germline V gene are LNHDA and SQIVND (reference sequence). The CDR3 length is 15 residues. CDR3 protein: CASSIMWGSNQPQHF. The CDR3 DNA is TGTGCCAGTAGTATTATGTGGGGGAGCAATCAGCCCCAGCATTTT.

The rearrangement uses TRBV11-3 and TRBJ2-2; D not resolved. The CDR3 runs to 13 residues. Trimming cost V 5 bases and J 6 bases, with 10 bases left between them. Germline V CDR1 and CDR2: SGHNT, YENEEA. CDR3 in amino acids: CASSPGLSGELFF. DNA for the CDR3: TGTGCCAGCAGCCCAGGATTGTCCGGGGAGCTGTTTTTT. The whole variable domain, remainder taken from reference TRBV11-3 and TRBJ2-2, is EAGVVQSPRYKIIEKKQPVAFWCNPISGHNTLYWYLQNLGQGPELLIRYENEEAVDDSQLPKDRFSAERLKGVDSTLKIQPAELGDSAVYLCASSPGLSGELFFGEGSRLTVL.

This clone was seen only once. V is TRBV23-1 and J is TRBJ1-3; D is unclear. TRBV23-1 is known as an ORF, though its function is uncertain. This CDR3 is built from 18 residues. Trimming removed 0 bases from V and 0 bases from J, with 15 bases in between. CDR3 nucleotides: TGCGCCAGCAGTCAATCCACCGGGATAATGGGCTCTGGAAACACCATATATTTT. Translation gives CASSQSTGIMGSGNTIYF.

The rearrangement links TRBV5-1 to TRBJ2-5; D is perhaps TRBD1 (6 bases). Germline assignment: CDR1 SGHRS and CDR2 YFSETQ. Trimming took 0 bases from V and 2 from J, leaving 11 bases between them. The CDR3 is 15 residues long. CDR3 sequence reads: CASSLGGRLQETQYF. CDR3 nucleotide sequence: TGCGCCAGCAGCTTGGGGGGGCGCCTACAAGAGACCCAGTACTTC.

The chain joins TRBV9 to TRBJ2-5, with D perhaps given as TRBD1 or TRBD2 (7 bases each). This CDR3 region has 15 residues. Germline V CDR1 and CDR2: SGDLS, YYNGEE. With 4 bases removed from V and 1 base from J, the gap between germline ends came to 14 bases. DNA for the CDR3: TGTGCCAGCAGCCAGGGGGGGGCCTTCCAAGAGACCCAGTACTTC. This sequence encodes CASSQGGAFQETQYF.

CDR3 in amino acids: CASLGLNTEAFF. In DNA form, the CDR3 reads TGTGCCTCCCTGGGGCTGAACACTGAAGCTTTCTTT. The chain links TRBV6-5 to TRBJ1-1, with TRBD1 as a possible D gene (5 bases). CDR3 length: 12 residues. Germline CDR1 reads MNHEY; CDR2 reads SVGAGI. Trimming removed 11 bases from V and 0 bases from J, with 10 bases in between.

The chain combines TRBV19 with TRBJ1-1; no clear D gene. The V gene's germline CDR1 is LNHDA and CDR2 SQIVND (reference sequence). Trimming shortened V by 0 bases and J by 0 bases, and 8 bases separated the two germline ends. This CDR3 contains 15 residues. The CDR3 protein is CASSIDSGMNTEAFF. The CDR3 region has the DNA TGTGCCAGTAGTATAGACTCTGGGATGAACACTGAAGCTTTCTTT.

The gene calls are TRBV7-6 and TRBJ1-6; D is unresolved. Germline V gene lookup returns CDR1 SGHVS and CDR2 FNYEAQ. Trimming removed 2 bases from V and 8 bases from J, with 16 bases in between. The CDR3 has 16 amino acids. CDR3 coding DNA: TGTGCCAGCAGCTTAACGCCGGAAGCCCGGGATTCACCCCTCCACTTT. Translated, it gives CASSLTPEARDSPLHF.

J is TRBJ1-6 and V is TRBV28, with D perhaps matching TRBD1 (5 bases). From germline, CDR1 is MDHEN and CDR2 SYDVKM. V was cut by 5 bases and J by 9 bases, with 11 bases left in between. The CDR3 has 13 residues. CDR3 bases: TGTGCCAGCAGTCCCCGGGGGGGTTCACCCCTCCACTTT. Protein product: CASSPRGGSPLHF.

The chain carries TRBV9 and TRBJ2-1, with a possible D match to TRBD2 (7 bases). Looked up from germline, CDR1 is SGDLS and CDR2 is YYNGEE. The V end was cut by 3 bases, the J end by 0 bases, with 19 bases between. This CDR3 is built from 18 residues. CDR3 residues: CASSDNSGGQFSYNEQFF. DNA for the CDR3: TGTGCCAGCAGCGATAACTCGGGGGGACAATTCTCCTACAATGAGCAGTTCTTC.

V gene TRBV6-5 combines with J gene TRBJ1-6; a possible D gene is TRBD1 (5 bases). V dropped 6 bases and J dropped 5 bases, with 11 bases sitting between them. Germline-derived CDR1 and CDR2 are MNHEY and SVGAGI. CDR3 length: 14 residues. Written as DNA, the CDR3 is TGTGCCAGCAGCTCGGGACGGAATAATTCACCCCTCCACTTT. Protein: CASSSGRNNSPLHF.

This clone occurred a few times. The chain couples TRBV30 to TRBJ2-2; 8 positions match TRBD2. The J segment lost 8 bases and the V segment lost 3 bases, leaving 11 bases of the junction unmatched. Germline V gene lookup returns CDR1 GTSNPN and CDR2 SVGIG (reference sequence). The CDR3 spans 15 residues. This CDR3 is CAWSKPGLEGGELFF. The CDR3, as DNA: TGTGCCTGGAGCAAACCGGGACTAGAAGGGGGGGAGCTGTTTTTT.

The rearrangement links TRBV5-1 to TRBJ2-1, with TRBD2 matching over 8 bases. Germline loops: CDR1 SGHRS, CDR2 YFSETQ. The length of the CDR3 is 16 residues. The trim removed 2 bases at V and 4 bases at J, leaving 8 bases unmatched. The DNA for the CDR3 is TGCGCCAGCAGCTTTGGGCCTAGCGGGCTTTACAATGAGCAGTTCTTC. This codes for CASSFGPSGLYNEQFF.

The J gene is TRBJ1-1, the V gene TRBV4-1; tentative D call: TRBD1 (5 bases). Germline lookup yields CDR1 MGHRA and CDR2 YSYEKL. The CDR3 is 15 residues long. V was cut by 6 bases and J by 1 base, with 15 bases left in between. CDR3 residues: CASRSTRVENTEAFF. In DNA form, the CDR3 reads TGCGCCAGCAGATCGACCAGGGTAGAGAACACTGAAGCTTTCTTT.

The chain uses TRBV30 and TRBJ2-1, with TRBD2 matching over 9 bases. V was clipped by 7 bases and J by 5 bases; unmatched bases: 9. The CDR3 is 14 residues long. Germline V gene sequence: CDR1 GTSNPN, CDR2 SVGIG (reference sequence). CDR3 DNA: TGTGCCTCCGGAAAAGCTAGCGGGGACAATGAGCAGTTCTTC. Protein: CASGKASGDNEQFF.

The chain joins TRBV6-5 to TRBJ1-4; D not resolved. Between the trimmed V and J ends, which lost 0 bases and 7 bases, there was a span of 6 bases. The CDR3 length is 13 residues. Germline V gene lookup returns CDR1 MNHEY and CDR2 SVGAGI. CDR3 residues: CASSYSNSEKLFF. CDR3 DNA: TGTGCCAGCAGTTACTCGAACTCTGAAAAACTGTTTTTT.

This clone was observed a few times. V gene TRBV19 combines with J gene TRBJ1-1; no clear D gene. Looked up from germline, CDR1 is LNHDA and CDR2 is SQIVND (reference sequence). The CDR3 is 12 amino acids. Trimming pared 1 base from V and 5 bases from J, leaving 5 bases between. Here the CDR3 reads CASSIGPTEAFF. The CDR3 DNA reads as TGTGCCAGTAGTATAGGGCCTACTGAAGCTTTCTTT. Combining the CDR3 with reference TRBV19 and TRBJ1-1 gives the whole variable domain DGGITQSPKYLFRKEGQNVTLSCEQNLNHDAMYWYRQDPGQGLRLIYYSQIVNDFQKGDIAEGYSVSREKKESFPLTVTSAQKNPTAFYLCASSIGPTEAFFGQGTRLTVV.